This TCR beta chain was captured in a study of cytomegalovirus exposure and HLA in healthy donors (dated by TCRdb to between 2016 and 2019). General notes on the study: In an earlier analysis of under 750 of the donors, 250 to 300 Gb of sequence data and 100 million or so unique TCR beta sequences from 180 million or so T cells were reported. An early release that covered about 600 HLA-typed donors contained around 330 gigabases of sequencing data and some 87 million unique TCR sequences. The genetic ancestry cluster associated with self-reported Caucasian donors included about 81% of the 350 to 500 genotyped donors. The study aimed to test whether cataloging public T cell receptors could reveal signatures of past pathogen exposure. The study profiled the T cell repertoires of 666 subjects by immunosequencing and related them to cytomegalovirus serostatus. Besides the first cohort of under 700 subjects, a separate validation cohort made up of 120 different subjects was used. To predict cytomegalovirus infection status, the study brought together high-throughput TCR immunosequencing, statistical association of individual TCRs with disease status, and machine learning. To study patterns of TCR occurrence, a later analysis re-analyzed previously published TCR beta repertoires from 500 to 850 donors and added high-resolution HLA genotyping. Rather than drawing on any new phenotypic data, the later analysis identified candidate immune exposures from TCR beta sequences and the way those sequences occurred across donors. An earlier analysis of some 500 of the donors applied high-throughput TCR beta sequencing to assess whether each TCR beta V gene segment acted as functional or pseudogenic. Alongside the repertoire data, information on donor age, sex, ethnicity and CMV serostatus was compiled. In a later genetic analysis, genome-wide SNP genotypes for about 65% of the roughly 700 donors were used, and that subset was treated as a discovery cohort. Every repertoire in the discovery cohort had been generated on one and the same sequencing platform. Both class I and class II loci were covered by HLA typing, at four-digit resolution. Typing coverage differed by locus: A, B, C, DRB1 and DQB1 were typed in about 620-640 donors, DQA1 in approximately 520, DPA1 in some 600, and DPB1 in just under 480. Four or five DR-DQ haplotypes were treated as single units for association and clustering because of strong linkage in the cohort. On average, about 200,000 unique TCR beta nucleotide sequences were sequenced per donor among a few hundred genotyped donors of the cohort, with roughly 18% of those sequences being non-productive. Broader findings and caveats from the paper: The 87-base-pair reads could not distinguish some IMGT-functional V segments, including TRBV6-2 and TRBV6-3, so those segments were excluded. In a later analysis, some 17,000 TCR beta sequences were associated with specific HLA alleles at a false discovery rate of 0.05. Linkage disequilibrium might explain the correlated functional status among segregating V segments, but an unknown experimental factor could not be ruled out. In vitro tests confirmed that a few of the cytomegalovirus-associated TCR beta chains recognize cytomegalovirus antigens. Because counts were too low, some 17 rarely observed V segments, including chromosome 9 orphons, were excluded from the earlier analysis of 587 of the donors. In the study, 150 to 200 TCR beta chains were listed as associated with cytomegalovirus. When HLA alleles, especially DR and DQ, strongly co-occurred, TCR associations were difficult to assign to individual alleles. The classifier was reported to diagnose cytomegalovirus status with high specificity and sensitivity in both the original and validation cohorts. Most CMV-associated TCR beta chains appeared to be HLA-restricted in a later analysis, and the HLA associations seemed to be driven largely by CMV exposure. Several of the top co-occurrence clusters appeared to be linked to parvovirus B19, influenza, CMV and Epstein-Barr virus, according to a later analysis. A further reported finding was that TCR beta sequences accurately predicted the HLA-A and HLA-B alleles for most subjects in the first cohort. For the cohort, immune exposure information was limited to CMV serostatus. According to the authors, the approach could potentially be generalized to other disease states and immunological phenotypes. The sequencing pipeline was judged likely to have produced a cluster of highly shared sequence variants as a technical artifact. A later genetic analysis reported fewer N-insertions in productive TCRs among donors in an Asian-associated ancestry cluster than the roughly 650-donor mean. Roughly uniform sequencing depth across donors was assumed in presence/absence analyses, although this assumption may not hold. Most TCR sequences were observed very rarely across donors, whereas some public TCRs were present in many individuals. Only TCR beta chains were sequenced in this cohort, and the absence of alpha or paired-chain data limited detectable features. Because HLA typing was unavailable for some donors at each locus, only the typed subset was used in association tests. In a later analysis, the rate of TCR association differed among HLA loci, with DRB1 alleles having the most associated TCRs and HLA-C alleles having the fewest. An earlier analysis of approximately 540 of the donors showed that most TCR beta V segments appeared in productive rearrangements either about 87% or about 30% of the time, which broadly matched IMGT annotations. V-gene and J-gene trimming of TCR beta chains was associated with a missense DCLRE1C variant in a later genetic analysis, and the association was replicated in an independent cohort. In a later analysis, HLA-associated TCR beta chains showed more clonal expansion and lower generation probabilities than non-associated chains that were equally common.

The CDR3 has 12 amino acids, counting the end cysteine and phenylalanine. Only the CDR3 part of the read is kept: 36 bases, read in frame from the first base. Trimming removed 3 bases from V and 3 bases from J, leaving 6 bases between the germline ends. From a lookup of the germline V gene, CDR1 and CDR2 are SQVTM and ANQGSEA. Libraries were prepared through the immunoSEQ multiplex PCR assay. For the multiplex PCR, a mixture combining 60 forward primers for TCR Vbeta segments and 13 reverse primers for TCR Jbeta segments was used. The CDR3 region of rearranged TCR beta genes was amplified from genomic DNA by a multiplex PCR assay. The amplified TCR beta libraries were sequenced on the Illumina HiSeq System as 87-base-pair reads. The study's processing was this. In a later analysis, around 80 million unique TCR beta chains were counted across the 500 to 850 repertoires, and roughly 9.9 million of these chains were shared by at least two donors. Raw reads were error-corrected and collapsed into unique sequences by a nearest-neighbor algorithm in which closely related sequences were merged to remove PCR and sequencing errors. To assign V, D and J gene segments, CDR3 sequences were aligned to IMGT reference sequences. Each retained sequence needed at least a six-nucleotide match to both a V gene segment and a J gene segment. Rearrangements were called productive when the CDR3 lacked stop codons and stayed in frame with V and J; all others were non-productive. CDR3 was defined by IMGT convention, running from the second conserved V-encoded cysteine to the conserved J-encoded phenylalanine. Sequences without an unambiguous match to a single V gene segment were excluded from the earlier analysis of approximately 560 of the donors. An earlier analysis of fewer than 750 of the donors classified V segments as functional when productive rearrangements were above 56.7% and as segregating when the standard deviation between donors was above 5%. A statistical classification framework was developed to diagnose cytomegalovirus status using the catalog of TCR beta chain sequences. In a later analysis, V and J genes were assigned by comparing TCR nucleotide sequences against IMGT/GENE-DB human TR gene sequences. Using the TCRdist pipeline, a later analysis assigned CDR3 sequences along with most-parsimonious VDJ recombination scenarios. A later analysis defined each TCR beta chain by its CDR3 amino acid sequence plus V-gene family, and excluded reads lacking a unique V-gene family. As a way to deal with suspected cross-contamination and a sequencing artifact, a later analysis dropped more than 500 nucleotide sequences that were highly shared and had low generation probability. A later analysis calculated a clonal expansion index for each public chain from normalized within-repertoire ranks of inferred template counts. Generation probabilities in a later analysis came from a VDJ recombination model fitted to out-of-frame rearrangements, and those results were checked against IGoR. In a later analysis, hypergeometric tests were used to score TCR-TCR, TCR-HLA and TCR-CMV co-occurrence, with a repertoire-size bias correction applied to TCR pairs. A later analysis estimated false discovery rates by permuting HLA or CMV assignments 20 times. In a later analysis, co-occurring TCRs were grouped using DBSCAN, and TCRdist sequence similarity was added for clustering within HLA-allele-positive subsets. For co-occurrence clustering, repertoires with fewer than 30,000 or more than 120,000 public chains were excluded, along with a handful of repertoires with anomalous nucleotide sharing. The clones in this table, taken by TCRdb from immuneACCESS, are in-frame only. Not every clone is retained; where verified, under half of the shortfall comes from an unresolved V gene, and the cause of the rest is unknown. V, J and clone size were drawn from that table, and D and trimming were deduced from the DNA. The sample includes more than 110,000 clones, with about three quarters observed a single time. The top ten constitute roughly 1.2% of the sample.

On this clone: This clone's antigen is unknown. No per-base quality is available; no much larger clone lies one base away.

The cohort was made up of 666 healthy bone marrow donors. Cohort members were all nominally healthy when sampled, although unrecorded immune exposures were likely present. The donor was CMV seropositive and was included in the group of almost 300 seropositive cohort members. Every donor gave a peripheral blood sample, and the peripheral blood mononuclear cells from that sample were used for TCR beta sequencing. The Qiagen DNeasy Blood Extraction Kit was used to extract genomic DNA from the blood cell samples. This TCR derives from a male donor in good health and CMV-seropositive. The chain links TRBV29-1 with TRBJ2-1; TRBD2 might be the D gene, on 5 matching bases. The sample comprised PBMCs. The DNA sequence reads TGCAGCGTTGACGGGGTCTACAATGAGCAGTTCTTC. This encodes CSVDGVYNEQFF.